This T cell receptor beta chain comes out of a study of shared clonotypes between healthy human individuals. Study context: Used for every donor were three CD4 naive, three CD4 memory, two CD8 naive and one CD8 memory plate.

Nashville, Tennessee was home to all donors, who were Caucasian adults. This clone was seen a single time. Clones were read by immunoSEQ multiplex PCR, and TCRdb kept only the in-frame ones, dropping some. The table includes some 580,000 clones, approximately 97% detected once. Material for sequencing was naive CD4+ T cells sorted from blood. This sample's subset: CD45RA+ positively selected. The receptor was derived from a woman in her 30s in good health.

The CDR3 bases are TGTGCCACCGCCGACGGGGGGACAGGGAGGTATGGCTACACCTTC. This codes for CATADGGTGRYGYTF. J is TRBJ1-2 and V is TRBV6-5; 9 bases agree with TRBD1. The V segment lost 10 bases and the J segment 5 bases; nucleotides outside the gene matches: 14. CDR1 and CDR2 (germline): MNHEY, SVGAGI. This CDR3 region has 15 residues.